This T cell receptor (beta chain) was captured in a study of cytomegalovirus exposure and HLA in healthy donors. Findings and caveats of the study: Per a later analysis, roughly 17,000 TCR beta sequences showed association with HLA alleles at 0.05 false discovery rate. When analyzed later, the rates of TCR association showed variation by HLA locus, with DRB1 the most and HLA-C the fewest. TCR beta V- and J-gene trimming was later associated with a missense DCLRE1C variant. In a later analysis, CMV-associated beta chains were mostly HLA-associated, it appeared.

Note on this clone: Its specificity is not known.

Researchers ran the PCR with 60 Vbeta and 13 Jbeta primers. Profiling relied on immunoSEQ multiplex PCR, and the TCRdb table lists in-frame clones only, not all of them. The sample shows over 65,000 clones, and approximately 1.1% sits with its ten largest clones. The CDR3 spans 15 residues. V lost 5 bases to trimming and J lost 5 bases; unmatched junction nucleotides: 10. The germline gives CDR1 MNHEY, CDR2 SVGAGI. This receptor was obtained from a woman aged 25-40 years in good health and CMV-seronegative. The rearrangement joins TRBV6-5 to TRBJ2-5, with 8 bases identical to TRBD2. Sequencing was performed on PBMCs. CDR3 sequence (DNA): TGTGCCAGCAGTACTCCGGGACTAGTACCGGAGACCCAGTACTTC. Protein product: CASSTPGLVPETQYF.